This T cell receptor beta chain stems from a study of technical replicates of blood from a handful of donors. With 2 bases clipped from V and 5 bases from J, the junction kept 13 bases outside the gene matches. Per germline, CDR1 MGHRA and CDR2 YSYEKL. The length of the CDR3 is 17 residues. Here immunoSEQ multiplex PCR was the method, and the copy in TCRdb shows in-frame clones only, minus some. The data show more than 65,000 clones, roughly 95% seen once. This TCR was sampled from a human donor in good health. Sequencing was performed on T cells isolated from PBMCs. This chain connects TRBV4-1 to TRBJ2-7; TRBD2 matches 9 bases. The CDR3 coding sequence is TGCGCCAGCAGCCAACCAGGGGCGGGGGGGTTGGTACACGAGCAGTACTTC. It yields the protein CASSQPGAGGLVHEQYF.